This T cell receptor (beta chain) comes out of a study of blood T cells in healthy people across ages. A second PCR, run for roughly 7 to 11 cycles, used a sample-barcoded 5' primer plus a J-beta primer mix. No fewer than 2.5 million CDR3-containing paired-end reads came from each sample. One entry per CDR3 protein results from TCRdb running MiXCR on the 5' RACE reads. The sample records under 2 million distinct CDR3 sequences, about 32% being singletons. This clonotype was detected only a few times. The CDR3 length is 14 residues. Germline CDR1 is LNHNV and CDR2 is YYDKDF (reference sequence). Between the trimmed V and J ends, which lost 0 bases and 6 bases, there was a span of 8 bases.

The V and J genes are TRBV15 and TRBJ2-2; D is uncertain. What was sequenced was blood. This clonotype was sampled from a woman between 25 and 40 years old in good health. Written as DNA, the CDR3 is TGTGCCACCAGCAGAGATGCGGTACCCGGGGAGCTGTTTTTT. Translating gives CATSRDAVPGELFF.